This TCR beta chain was observed in a study of yellow fever vaccine responses in identical twins. On this clonotype itself: Its target is unknown.

Germline CDR1 is SGHAT and CDR2 is FQDESV (reference sequence). This CDR3 comprises 15 residues. The germline V and J ends were trimmed by 4 bases and 1 base, with 13 bases remaining between them. A single record per CDR3 protein comes from TCRdb applying MiXCR to the RT-PCR reads. The sample has under 20,000 distinct CDR3 sequences, under 70% seen once; the top ten hold 2% to 2.5%. Study-wide results and limits: Reportedly, twins' vaccine T cell responses looked partly convergent and partly personalized.

This receptor was taken from a woman aged 18-35 years who received the yellow fever vaccine. The V call is TRBV11-1, the J call TRBJ1-1; unclear D gene. Sequences were derived from T cells from blood (PBMCs), unsorted or a sorted subset (not recorded which), sampled before or after yellow fever vaccination (not recorded which). Written as DNA, the CDR3 is TGTGCCAGCAGCTATCTCCGAGGTGAGAACACTGAAGCTTTCTTT. This encodes CASSYLRGENTEAFF.